Below are 13 T cell receptor beta chains sequenced from a single sample in a study of T cells in Graves' hyperthyroidism and ophthalmopathy. The investigators amplified TCR beta CDR3 regions from RNA transcripts. Primed by the HTBI set, a first-round RT-PCR was run on the TCR CDR3. TCRdb analysed the multiplex PCR reads with MiXCR anew, one entry per CDR3 protein. The sample consists of over 300,000 distinct CDR3 sequences, roughly an eighth of them appearing once. Sequencing was done on a sample of blood. These receptors were obtained from a woman in her forties with Graves' ophthalmopathy.

This clonotype was detected many times. J is TRBJ1-1 and V is TRBV11-3, with D unresolved. The germline gives CDR1 SGHNT, CDR2 YENEEA. The CDR3 runs 14 residues. The germline V and J ends were trimmed by 0 bases and 0 bases, with 5 bases remaining between them. The CDR3 spells CASSLDYMNTEAFF. In DNA, the CDR3 is TGTGCCAGCAGCTTAGACTACATGAACACTGAAGCTTTCTTT.

About this clonotype: This may be a read error: a much more frequent sequence differs by one nucleotide. The rearrangement joins TRBV18 to TRBJ2-5, with a possible D match to TRBD2 (6 bases). This CDR3 is 14 amino acids long. The V gene lost 5 bases and the J gene lost 5 bases, with 15 bases spanning the gap. From germline, CDR1 is KGHSH and CDR2 LQKENI. DNA of the CDR3: TGTGCCAGCTCATCATCGGAGGGCGGGGAGACCCAGTACTTC. Protein: CASSSSEGGETQYF.

This clonotype was counted at least ten times. J is TRBJ2-2 and V is TRBV28; D remains unclear. This CDR3 spans 13 amino acids. V lost 7 bases and J lost 5, with 11 bases in between. CDR1 MDHEN and CDR2 SYDVKM come from the germline V gene. The CDR3, as DNA: TGTGCCAGCACCTTGCAGAGGACCGGGGAGCTGTTTTTT. It codes for CASTLQRTGELFF. Based on the CDR3 plus reference TRBV28 and TRBJ2-2, the full variable domain is DVKVTQSSRYLVKRTGEKVFLECVQDMDHENMFWYRQDPGLGLRLIYFSYDVKMKEKGDIPEGYSVSREKKERFSLILESASTNQTSMYLCASTLQRTGELFFGEGSRLTVL.

This clonotype was observed many times. V usage is TRBV29-1 and J usage is TRBJ2-7, with a possible D match to TRBD2 (5 bases). This CDR3 has 13 residues. The V and J ends lost 2 bases and 4 bases respectively, with 12 bases between them. Germline CDR1 and CDR2: SQVTM and ANQGSEA. The CDR3 protein is CSVESPPGYEQYF. CDR3 nucleotides: TGCAGCGTTGAAAGCCCCCCGGGGTACGAGCAGTACTTC.

This clonotype has ten or more counts. J is TRBJ2-7 and V is TRBV6-1; tentatively, D is TRBD1 (6 bases). The CDR3 runs 16 residues. From germline, CDR1 is MNHNS and CDR2 SASEGT. V was trimmed by 7 bases and J by 3 bases, leaving 22 bases between them. CDR3 region: CASTLPWDTTNYEQYF. The CDR3 DNA reads TGTGCCAGCACCCTTCCCTGGGACACCACAAACTACGAGCAGTACTTC.

Concerning this clonotype itself: A clone one base away is much larger, so this may be a read error. The gene calls are TRBV2 and TRBJ1-5, with TRBD1 as a possible D gene (5 bases). The CDR3 length is 14 residues. In germline, CDR1 is SNHLY, CDR2 FYNNEI. The CDR3 loop is CASSEDGGRQPRHF. CDR3 nucleotides: TGTGCCAGCAGTGAAGATGGGGGAAGGCAGCCCCGGCATTTT.

This clonotype was seen only a few times. V and J are TRBV29-1 and TRBJ1-1; D is undetermined. This CDR3 has 13 amino acids. CDR1 is SQVTM and CDR2 is ANQGSEA in the germline V gene. Between the trimmed V and J ends, which lost 4 bases and 4 bases, there was a span of 13 bases. The chain's CDR3 is CSVGVGFATEAFF. Written as DNA, the CDR3 is TGCAGCGTTGGGGTGGGTTTTGCCACTGAAGCTTTCTTT.

This clonotype was detected many times. V and J are TRBV27 and TRBJ2-5, with D possibly TRBD1 on 5 matching bases. The CDR3 totals 12 residues. The V gene's germline CDR1 is MNHEY and CDR2 SMNVEV (reference sequence). V gave up 2 bases and J gave up 5 bases, with 6 bases separating them. The CDR3 here is CASSLPGETQYF. The CDR3 region has the DNA TGTGCCAGCAGTTTACCAGGGGAGACCCAGTACTTC.

This clonotype has ten or more counts. V gene TRBV7-2 combines with J gene TRBJ2-7, with TRBD1 as a possible D gene (5 bases). With 3 bases removed from V and 2 bases from J, the gap between germline ends came to 14 bases. This CDR3 comprises 15 residues. Per germline, CDR1 SGHTA and CDR2 FQGNSA. The CDR3 protein is CASSFGLGATYEQYF. The CDR3 nucleotides read TGTGCCAGCAGCTTTGGGTTAGGGGCCACCTACGAGCAGTACTTC.

At least ten counts were recorded for this clonotype. The CDR3 sequence: CASSPGGNRAHGYTF. As DNA, the CDR3 is TGTGCCAGCAGCCCCGGAGGTAACAGGGCGCATGGCTACACCTTC. J is TRBJ1-2 and V is TRBV28, with D possibly being TRBD1 (6 bases). The CDR3 contains 15 residues. The V end lost 6 bases, the J end lost 6 bases, and 20 bases lay between the germline ends. Germline values: CDR1 MDHEN, CDR2 SYDVKM.

A few counts support this clonotype. This chain uses TRBV20-1 with TRBJ1-5; the match to TRBD1 covers 8 bases. The CDR3 runs to 14 residues. Per germline, CDR1 DFQATT and CDR2 SNEGSKA (reference sequence). The junction had 7 bases not matched to a gene; V was cut back by 4 bases and J by 5 bases. The CDR3 spells CSATPSQGDQPQHF. CDR3 nucleotides: TGCAGTGCTACCCCCTCACAGGGGGATCAGCCCCAGCATTTT.

The chain is built from TRBV19 and TRBJ1-4; D perhaps matches TRBD1 (5 bases). V lost 3 bases and J 7 bases, leaving 15 bases between the germline ends. Germline V gene lookup returns CDR1 LNHDA and CDR2 SQIVND (reference sequence). The CDR3 sequence is 15 residues long. This CDR3 is CASSISGLRGEKLFF. As DNA, the CDR3 is TGTGCCAGTAGTATTTCCGGTCTGAGGGGTGAAAAACTGTTTTTT.

There are many counts of this clonotype. CDR3 protein: CASSLEPGTEAFF. DNA of the CDR3: TGTGCCAGTAGCCTCGAGCCGGGCACTGAAGCTTTCTTT. The chain carries TRBV19 and TRBJ1-1; no clear D gene. From germline, CDR1 is LNHDA and CDR2 SQIVND (reference sequence). With 6 bases removed from V and 4 bases from J, the gap between germline ends came to 12 bases. The CDR3 is 13 residues long.